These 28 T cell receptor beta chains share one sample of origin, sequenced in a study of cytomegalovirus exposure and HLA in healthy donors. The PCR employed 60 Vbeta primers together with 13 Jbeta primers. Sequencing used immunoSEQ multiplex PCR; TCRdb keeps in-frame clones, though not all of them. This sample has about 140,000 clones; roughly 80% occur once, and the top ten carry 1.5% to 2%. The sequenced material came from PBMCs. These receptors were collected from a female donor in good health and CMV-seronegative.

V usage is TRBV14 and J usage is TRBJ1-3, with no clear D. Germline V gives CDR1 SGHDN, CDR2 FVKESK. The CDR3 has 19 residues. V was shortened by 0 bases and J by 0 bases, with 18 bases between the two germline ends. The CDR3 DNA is TGTGCCAGCAGCCAAGATCTGTTGGCGGCGGGCCCCTCTGGAAACACCATATATTTT. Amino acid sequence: CASSQDLLAAGPSGNTIYF.

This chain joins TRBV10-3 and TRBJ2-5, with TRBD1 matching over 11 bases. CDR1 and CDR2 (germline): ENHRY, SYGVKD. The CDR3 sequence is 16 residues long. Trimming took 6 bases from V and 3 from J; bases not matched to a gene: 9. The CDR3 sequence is CAIREDRGHRKETQYF. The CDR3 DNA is TGTGCCATCAGAGAGGACAGGGGGCATCGGAAAGAGACCCAGTACTTC.

Written as DNA, the CDR3 is TGTGCCAGCACTGACAGGACTAGCGTCACAGATACGCAGTATTTT. This sequence encodes CASTDRTSVTDTQYF. This rearrangement joins TRBV6-5 to TRBJ2-3; TRBD2 aligns across 9 bases. The CDR3 sequence is 15 residues long. Germline V gene data show CDR1 as MNHEY and CDR2 as SVGAGI. V gave up 7 bases and J gave up 2 bases; unmatched junction bases: 7.

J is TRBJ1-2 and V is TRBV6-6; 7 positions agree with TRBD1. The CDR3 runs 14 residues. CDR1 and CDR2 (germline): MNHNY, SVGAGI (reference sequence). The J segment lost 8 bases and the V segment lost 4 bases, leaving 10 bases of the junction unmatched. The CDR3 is CASSSPTGPNGYTF. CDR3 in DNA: TGTGCCAGCAGTTCCCCGACAGGGCCTAACGGCTACACCTTC.

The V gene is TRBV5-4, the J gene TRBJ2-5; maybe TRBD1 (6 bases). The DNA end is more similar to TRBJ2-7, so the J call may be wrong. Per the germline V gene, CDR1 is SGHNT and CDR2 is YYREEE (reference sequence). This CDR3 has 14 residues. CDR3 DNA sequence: TGTGCCAGCAGCCCGAGGACAGATAGGTACGAGCAGTACTTC. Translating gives CASSPRTDRYEQYF.

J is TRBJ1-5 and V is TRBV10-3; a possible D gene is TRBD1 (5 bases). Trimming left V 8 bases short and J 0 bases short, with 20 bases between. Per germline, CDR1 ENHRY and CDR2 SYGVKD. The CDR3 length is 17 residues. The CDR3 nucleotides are TGTGCCATCGGGGCCGCCCCCGGACGAAATAGCAATCAGCCCCAGCATTTT. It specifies CAIGAAPGRNSNQPQHF.

CDR3 sequence (DNA): TGTGCCAGCAGTTCCCTCTTGACAGGGAACACTGAAGCTTTCTTT. Amino acid sequence: CASSSLLTGNTEAFF. This chain joins TRBV27 and TRBJ1-1, with D possibly being TRBD1 (6 bases). The CDR3 length is 15 residues. Germline assignment: CDR1 MNHEY and CDR2 SMNVEV (reference sequence). Trimming took off 4 bases at V and 1 base at J, with 13 bases between the two ends.

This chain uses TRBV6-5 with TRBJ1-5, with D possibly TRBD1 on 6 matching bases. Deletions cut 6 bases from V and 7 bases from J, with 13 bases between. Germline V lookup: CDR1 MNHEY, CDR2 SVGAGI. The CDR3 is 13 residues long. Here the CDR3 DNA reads TGTGCCAGCAGCTGGACAGCGGGGCAGCCCCAGCATTTT. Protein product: CASSWTAGQPQHF.

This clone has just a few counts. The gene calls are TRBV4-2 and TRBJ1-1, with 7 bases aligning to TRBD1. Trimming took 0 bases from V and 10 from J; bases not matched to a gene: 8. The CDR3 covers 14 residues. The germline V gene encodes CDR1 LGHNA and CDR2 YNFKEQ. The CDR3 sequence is CASSQEVEGARAFF. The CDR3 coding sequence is TGTGCCAGCAGCCAAGAAGTGGAGGGGGCCCGAGCTTTCTTT.

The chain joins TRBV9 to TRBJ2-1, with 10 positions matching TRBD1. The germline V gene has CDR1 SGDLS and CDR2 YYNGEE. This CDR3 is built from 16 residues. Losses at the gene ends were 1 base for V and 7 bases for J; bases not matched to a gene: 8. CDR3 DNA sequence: TGTGCCAGCAGCGTACGGGATGACAGGGGGCAAAATGAGCAGTTCTTC. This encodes CASSVRDDRGQNEQFF.

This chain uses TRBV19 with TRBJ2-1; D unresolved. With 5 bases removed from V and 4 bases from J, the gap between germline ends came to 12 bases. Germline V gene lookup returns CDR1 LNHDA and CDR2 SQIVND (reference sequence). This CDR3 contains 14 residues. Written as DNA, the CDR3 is TGTGCCAGTAGTCTCTCGAACCTATACAATGAGCAGTTCTTC. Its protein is CASSLSNLYNEQFF.

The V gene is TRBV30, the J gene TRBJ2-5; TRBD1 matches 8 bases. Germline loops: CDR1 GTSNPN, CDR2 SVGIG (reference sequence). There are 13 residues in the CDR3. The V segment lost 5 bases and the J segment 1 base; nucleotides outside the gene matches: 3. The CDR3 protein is CAWGRGLQETQYF. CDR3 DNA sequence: TGTGCCTGGGGCAGGGGGCTCCAAGAGACCCAGTACTTC. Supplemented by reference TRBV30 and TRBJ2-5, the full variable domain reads SQTIHQWPATLVQPVGSPLSLECTVEGTSNPNLYWYRQAAGRGLQLLFYSVGIGQISSEVPQNLSASRPQDRQFILSSKKLLLSDSGFYLCAWGRGLQETQYFGPGTRLLVL.

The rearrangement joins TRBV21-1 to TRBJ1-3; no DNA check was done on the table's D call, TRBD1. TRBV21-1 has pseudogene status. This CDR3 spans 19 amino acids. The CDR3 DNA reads TGTGCCAGCAGCATTGGGGACAGGGTGCCTTGTGTCTCTGGAAACACCATATATTTT. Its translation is CASSIGDRVPCVSGNTIYF.

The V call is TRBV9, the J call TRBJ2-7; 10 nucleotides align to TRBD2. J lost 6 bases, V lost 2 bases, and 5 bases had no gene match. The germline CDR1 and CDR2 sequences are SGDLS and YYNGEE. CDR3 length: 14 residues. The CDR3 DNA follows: TGTGCCAGCAGCGTCTTTCCTAGCGGGAGCGAGCAGTACTTC. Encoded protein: CASSVFPSGSEQYF.

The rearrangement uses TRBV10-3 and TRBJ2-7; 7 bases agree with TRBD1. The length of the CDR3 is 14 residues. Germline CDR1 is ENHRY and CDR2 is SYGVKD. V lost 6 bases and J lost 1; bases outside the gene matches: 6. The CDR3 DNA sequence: TGTGCCATCAGCACAGGGGTTGGGTCCTACGAGCAGTACTTC. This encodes CAISTGVGSYEQYF.

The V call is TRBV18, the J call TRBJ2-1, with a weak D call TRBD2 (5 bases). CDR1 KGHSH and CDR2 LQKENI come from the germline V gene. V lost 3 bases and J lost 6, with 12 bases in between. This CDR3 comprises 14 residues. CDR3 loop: CASSPDGLVNEQFF. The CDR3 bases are TGTGCCAGCTCACCCGACGGACTCGTCAATGAGCAGTTCTTC. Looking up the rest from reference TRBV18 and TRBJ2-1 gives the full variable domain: NAGVMQNPRHLVRRRGQEARLRCSPMKGHSHVYWYRQLPEEGLKFMVYLQKENIIDESGMPKERFSAEFPKEGPSILRIQQVVRGDSAAYFCASSPDGLVNEQFFGPGTRLTVL.

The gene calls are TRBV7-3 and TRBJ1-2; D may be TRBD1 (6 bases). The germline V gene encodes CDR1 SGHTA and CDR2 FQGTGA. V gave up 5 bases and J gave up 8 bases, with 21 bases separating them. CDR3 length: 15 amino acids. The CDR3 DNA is TGTGCCAGCAGCCGAGATATTGGGTTGGGGGCCGGCTACACCTTC. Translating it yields CASSRDIGLGAGYTF.

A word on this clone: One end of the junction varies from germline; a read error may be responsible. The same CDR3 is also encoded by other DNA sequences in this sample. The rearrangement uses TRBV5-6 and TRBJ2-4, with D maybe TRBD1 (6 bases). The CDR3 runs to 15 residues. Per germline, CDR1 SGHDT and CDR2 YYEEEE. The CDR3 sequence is CASSSDRRAKNIQYF. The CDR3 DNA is TGCGCCAGCAGCTCGGACAGAAGAGCCAAAAACATTCAGTACTTC.

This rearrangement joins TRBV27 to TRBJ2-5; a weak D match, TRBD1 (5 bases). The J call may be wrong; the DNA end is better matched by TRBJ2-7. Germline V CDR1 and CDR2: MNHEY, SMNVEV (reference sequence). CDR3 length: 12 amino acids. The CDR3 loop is CASSTGHYEQYF. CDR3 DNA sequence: TGTGCCAGCAGTACAGGCCATTACGAGCAGTACTTC.

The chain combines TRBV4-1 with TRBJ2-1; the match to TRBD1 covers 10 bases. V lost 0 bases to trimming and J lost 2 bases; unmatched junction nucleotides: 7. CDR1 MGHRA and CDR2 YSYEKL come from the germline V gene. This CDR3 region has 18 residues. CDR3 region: CASSQDARQGAPYNEQFF. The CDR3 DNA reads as TGCGCCAGCAGCCAAGACGCGCGACAGGGGGCCCCCTACAATGAGCAGTTCTTC.

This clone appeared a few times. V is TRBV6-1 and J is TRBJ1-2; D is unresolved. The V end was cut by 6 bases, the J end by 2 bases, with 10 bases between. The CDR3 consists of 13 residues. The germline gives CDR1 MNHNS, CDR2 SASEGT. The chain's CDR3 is CASSDIRNYGYTF. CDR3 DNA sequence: TGTGCCAGCAGCGACATAAGGAACTATGGCTACACCTTC.

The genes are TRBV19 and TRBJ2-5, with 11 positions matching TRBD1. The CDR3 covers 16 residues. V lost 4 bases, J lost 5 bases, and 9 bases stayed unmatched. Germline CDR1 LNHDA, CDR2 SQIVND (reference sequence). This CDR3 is CASSRGTGGMAETQYF. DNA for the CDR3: TGTGCCAGTAGTAGGGGGACAGGGGGAATGGCGGAGACCCAGTACTTC.

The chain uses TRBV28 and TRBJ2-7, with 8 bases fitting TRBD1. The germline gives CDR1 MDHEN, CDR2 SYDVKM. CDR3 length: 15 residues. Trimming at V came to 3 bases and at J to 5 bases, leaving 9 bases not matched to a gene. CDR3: CASSLVGQGADEQYF. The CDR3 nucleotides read TGTGCCAGCAGTTTGGTGGGGCAGGGGGCGGACGAGCAGTACTTC. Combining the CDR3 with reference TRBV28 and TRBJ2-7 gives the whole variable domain DVKVTQSSRYLVKRTGEKVFLECVQDMDHENMFWYRQDPGLGLRLIYFSYDVKMKEKGDIPEGYSVSREKKERFSLILESASTNQTSMYLCASSLVGQGADEQYFGPGTRLTVT.

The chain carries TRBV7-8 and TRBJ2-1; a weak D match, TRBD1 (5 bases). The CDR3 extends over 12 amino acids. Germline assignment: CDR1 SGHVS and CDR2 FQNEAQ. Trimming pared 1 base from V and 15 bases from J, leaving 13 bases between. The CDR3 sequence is CASSLDKGLLFF. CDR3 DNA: TGTGCCAGCAGCTTAGACAAGGGGCTTTTGTTCTTC.

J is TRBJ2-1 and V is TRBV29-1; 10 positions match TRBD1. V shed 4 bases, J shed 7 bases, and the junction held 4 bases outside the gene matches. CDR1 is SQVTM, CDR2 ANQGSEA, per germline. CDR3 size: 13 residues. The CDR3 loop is CSVGQGARNEQFF. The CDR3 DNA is TGCAGCGTTGGACAGGGGGCGCGTAATGAGCAGTTCTTC.

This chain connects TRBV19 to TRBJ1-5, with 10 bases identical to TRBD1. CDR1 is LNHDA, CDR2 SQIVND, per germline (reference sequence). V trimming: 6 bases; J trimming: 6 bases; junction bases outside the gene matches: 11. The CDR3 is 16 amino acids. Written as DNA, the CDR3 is TGTGCCAGTAGCATACCTAGGACAGGGGGATTTCAGCCCCAGCATTTT. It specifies CASSIPRTGGFQPQHF.

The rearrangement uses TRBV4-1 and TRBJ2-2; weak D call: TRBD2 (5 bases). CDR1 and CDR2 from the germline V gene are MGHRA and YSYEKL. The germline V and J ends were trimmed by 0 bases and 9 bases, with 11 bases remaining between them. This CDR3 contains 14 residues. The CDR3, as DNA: TGCGCCAGCAGCCAAGATAGCGAGCCCTGGGAGCTGTTTTTT. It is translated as CASSQDSEPWELFF.

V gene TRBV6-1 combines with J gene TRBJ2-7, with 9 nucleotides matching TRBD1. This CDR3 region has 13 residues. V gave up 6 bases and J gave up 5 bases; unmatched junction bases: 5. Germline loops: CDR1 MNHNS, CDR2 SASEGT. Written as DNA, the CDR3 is TGTGCCAGCAGAGGACAGGGGTCGCACGAGCAGTACTTC. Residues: CASRGQGSHEQYF.